The TCR beta chain described here comes from a study of shared clonotypes between healthy human individuals. Study-level findings and limits: Represented diversity (both genetic and exposure-history) was limited by the small number of donors.

The germline CDR1 and CDR2 sequences are SGHAT and FQDESV (reference sequence). This CDR3 is built from 16 residues. The V gene end was trimmed by 5 bases and the J gene end by 5 bases; junction bases not matched to a gene: 7. CD45RO-negative, CCR7-selected cells formed the naive CD8 fraction, which excluded terminally differentiated effector memory CD45RA+ cells. Data came from immunoSEQ multiplex PCR; TCRdb stores just in-frame clones and leaves some out. The table lists approximately 2,200,000 clones, about 92% of them singletons. This clone was seen once. What it binds is unknown. Sequencing input: naive CD8+ T cells from PBMCs. The TCR comes from a man between 18 and 29 years old in good health. Some clones in this sample may be carry-over from other donors' samples. This sequence joins TRBV11-1 and TRBJ2-2, with TRBD1 matching over 11 bases. CDR3 sequence: CASSTSGQGATGELFF. CDR3 coding DNA: TGTGCCAGCAGCACCAGCGGACAGGGGGCGACCGGGGAGCTGTTTTTT. Full variable domain (outside the CDR3, taken from reference TRBV11-1 and TRBJ2-2): EAEVAQSPRYKITEKSQAVAFWCDPISGHATLYWYRQILGQGPELLVQFQDESVVDDSQLPKDRFSAERLKGVDSTLKIQPAELGDSAMYLCASSTSGQGATGELFFGEGSRLTVL.